These T cell receptor beta chains were read from a single sample in a study of T cells in Graves' hyperthyroidism and ophthalmopathy. MiXCR, run by TCRdb on the multiplex PCR reads, gives a single entry per CDR3 protein. The repertoire has approximately 600,000 distinct CDR3 sequences, roughly 20% of them found once; the top ten carry 34%. Sample: blood. The receptors stem from a man between 25 and 39 years old with Graves' ophthalmopathy. Each CDR3 is given with its conserved first and last residue. D genes are given only for firm matches. Only some rows state a clone size, as once, few, many or a class for expanded clones.

size	V	D	J	DNA	CDR3
few	TRBV9	-	TRBJ1-3	TGTGCCAGCAGCGTAGCCGAGGGCTCTGGAAACACCATATATTTT	CASSVAEGSGNTIYF
-	TRBV9	-	TRBJ2-3	TGTGCCAGCAGCGTAGCGGGACAAGATACGCAGTATTTT	CASSVAGQDTQYF
-	TRBV19	-	TRBJ1-5	TGTGCCACCGCTGACAGGCCCAATCAGCCCCAGCATTTT	CATADRPNQPQHF
few	TRBV14	TRBD1	TRBJ1-1	TGTGCCAGCAGCCTCTCCGGGACAGGGATGGCTGAAGCTTTCTTT	CASSLSGTGMAEAFF
few	TRBV11-2	TRBD2	TRBJ2-1	TGTGCCAGCAGCTCCGTTTCGACGGGAGGGCCGAATGAGCAGTTCTTC	CASSSVSTGGPNEQFF
many	TRBV5-1	-	TRBJ2-7	TGCGCCAGCAGCCAGGGCTCTAGCGCCGAGCAGTACTTC	CASSQGSSAEQYF
many	TRBV11-2	TRBD2	TRBJ2-5	TGTGCCAGCAGCGGCTTAGCGGGGAGACGAGAGACCCAGTACTTC	CASSGLAGRRETQYF
-	TRBV2	-	TRBJ2-1	TGTGCCAGCAGCGAGGAGTCCTTCAATGAGCAGTTCTTC	CASSEESFNEQFF
many	TRBV7-2	TRBD2	TRBJ2-5	TGTGCCAGCAGCGAAACGGACGGGGGGTTAGGGACCCAGTACTTC	CASSETDGGLGTQYF
many	TRBV30	-	TRBJ1-1	TGTGCCTCCCAGGGGTCTGGCACTGAAGCTTTCTTT	CASQGSGTEAFF
-	TRBV29-1	-	TRBJ2-5	TGCAGCTCCTCCGGGGGCGTACTCTTACAAGAGACCCAGTACTTC	CSSSGGVLLQETQYF
-	TRBV4-1	TRBD2	TRBJ2-1	TGCGCCAGCAGCTTTCAAAAACGGGAGGCGGGAGTAGCTGAGCAGTTCTTC	CASSFQKREAGVAEQFF
few	TRBV28	-	TRBJ2-2	TGTGCCAGCAGTTCCCAACCCGTGATTGACGACAGGCCGAACACCGGGGAGCTGTTTTTT	CASSSQPVIDDRPNTGELFF
-	TRBV5-1	TRBD2	TRBJ2-1	TGCGCCAGCAGCTTGAGGCCTCTAGCGGGAGACTACAATGAGCAGTTCTTC	CASSLRPLAGDYNEQFF
many	TRBV6-1	-	TRBJ2-5	TGTGCCAGCAGCCATACATTAGAGACCCAGTACTTC	CASSHTLETQYF
many	TRBV6-1	-	TRBJ2-7	TGTGCCAGCAGTGAAGCGACGACGGCGAGCTCCTACGAGCAGTACTTC	CASSEATTASSYEQYF
few	TRBV2	-	TRBJ1-3	TGTGCCAGCAGTCTTCTCCAGGGGAGCTCTGGAAACACCATATATTTT	CASSLLQGSSGNTIYF